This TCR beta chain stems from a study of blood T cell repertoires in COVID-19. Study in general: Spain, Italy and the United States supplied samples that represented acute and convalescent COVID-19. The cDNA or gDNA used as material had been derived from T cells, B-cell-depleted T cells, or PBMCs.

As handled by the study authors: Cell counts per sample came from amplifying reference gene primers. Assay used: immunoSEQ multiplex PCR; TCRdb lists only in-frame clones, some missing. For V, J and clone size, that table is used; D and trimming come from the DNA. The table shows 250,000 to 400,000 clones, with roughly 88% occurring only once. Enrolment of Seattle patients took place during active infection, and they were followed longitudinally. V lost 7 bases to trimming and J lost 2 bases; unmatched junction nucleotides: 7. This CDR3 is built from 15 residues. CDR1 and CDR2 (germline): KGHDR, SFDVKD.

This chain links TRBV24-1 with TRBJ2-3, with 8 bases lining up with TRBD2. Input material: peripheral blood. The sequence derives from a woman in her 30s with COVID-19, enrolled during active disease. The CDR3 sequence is CATRPGGGPTDTQYF. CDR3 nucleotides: TGTGCCACCAGGCCTGGCGGGGGGCCCACAGATACGCAGTATTTT.